This T cell receptor beta chain stems from a study of blood T cell repertoires in COVID-19. V was pared by 3 bases and J by 7 bases, with 13 bases between. This CDR3 contains 13 residues. In germline, CDR1 is LGHDT, CDR2 YNNKEL (reference sequence). Original methodology: Nucleated cell counts were estimated from reference gene primer amplification. Sequencing was performed with immunoSEQ multiplex PCR; in TCRdb, only in-frame clones are kept and a portion is missing. That table gives V, J and clone size, and the DNA gave D and trimming. This sample has 70,000 to 95,000 clones, with around four fifths found just once.

The sequenced sample consisted of peripheral blood. The rearrangement uses TRBV3-1 (or the pseudogene TRBV3-2) and TRBJ2-7, with D possibly TRBD1 on 6 matching bases. This TCR came from a woman between 70 and 85 years old with active or convalescent COVID-19. For the CDR3, the DNA is TGTGCCAGCAGCCATTTGGGGGCAGGGGAGCAGTACTTC. Translating gives CASSHLGAGEQYF.